A selection of T cell receptor beta chains follows, all from one sample in a study of T cell responses to AZD1222 COVID-19 vaccine. This table comes from immunoSEQ multiplex PCR, and its TCRdb copy is limited to in-frame clones, with some not included. This sample has about 160,000 clones, with 94% found just once. The sample was peripheral blood, taken 28 days after the second AZD1222 dose. The receptors here all came from an adult who received the AZD1222 COVID-19 vaccine. Both conserved end residues are part of each CDR3. Each record gives: CDR3 DNA, CDR3 protein, D gene, V gene, J gene, clone size, CDR3 length. The D gene is left open where the match is weak. Where a row states a size, it is once, few, many or the class of an expanded clone; other rows omit it.

CDR3nt: TGTGCCAGTAGTATAGGGGACAGGGGTAATCAGCCCCAGCATTTT; CDR3aa: CASSIGDRGNQPQHF; d_gene: TRBD1; v_gene: TRBV19; j_gene: TRBJ1-5; abundance: once; len: 15
CDR3nt: TGTGCCAGTAGTATTGGGACCGCAAGCTCCTACAATGAGCAGTTCTTC; CDR3aa: CASSIGTASSYNEQFF; d_gene: .; v_gene: TRBV19; j_gene: TRBJ2-1; abundance: .; len: 16
CDR3nt: .; CDR3aa: CASSLDFWRGRGTEAFF; d_gene: .; v_gene: TRBV7-8; j_gene: TRBJ1-1; abundance: .; len: 17
CDR3nt: TGTGCCAGCAGCCCGCCGCAACCCGACAATGAGCAGTTCTTC; CDR3aa: CASSPPQPDNEQFF; d_gene: .; v_gene: TRBV5-4; j_gene: TRBJ2-1; abundance: .; len: 14
CDR3nt: TGCAGCGTTGAACTTGGAGGTTACACAGATACGCAGTATTTT; CDR3aa: CSVELGGYTDTQYF; d_gene: .; v_gene: TRBV29-1; j_gene: TRBJ2-3; abundance: .; len: 14
CDR3nt: TGTGCCAGCAGCTTAGAACTAGCGGGGTACAATGAGCAGTTCTTC; CDR3aa: CASSLELAGYNEQFF; d_gene: TRBD2; v_gene: TRBV7-9; j_gene: TRBJ2-1; abundance: .; len: 15
CDR3nt: TGTGCCAGCAGTCAAGGGGGCAGGGGCTATGGCTACACCTTC; CDR3aa: CASSQGGRGYGYTF; d_gene: TRBD1; v_gene: TRBV9; j_gene: TRBJ1-2; abundance: .; len: 14
CDR3nt: TGTGCCAGCAGTTACTCGAACGGCGGGAGCCCTCTACGGGAGCAGTACTTC; CDR3aa: CASSYSNGGSPLREQYF; d_gene: TRBD2; v_gene: TRBV6-2/TRBV6-3; j_gene: TRBJ2-7; abundance: .; len: 17
CDR3nt: TGTGCCAGCAGCACCGGCGCATGGGGGATCAATCAGCCCCAGCATTTT; CDR3aa: CASSTGAWGINQPQHF; d_gene: .; v_gene: TRBV7-2; j_gene: TRBJ1-5; abundance: .; len: 16
CDR3nt: TGTGCCAGCAGTGTAAGTGGCGGCAAGGACACTGAAGCTTTCTTT; CDR3aa: CASSVSGGKDTEAFF; d_gene: .; v_gene: TRBV25-1; j_gene: TRBJ1-1; abundance: once; len: 15
CDR3nt: TGTGCCAGCACCCAGTGGGACCAGACCGGCAATCAGCCCCAGCATTTT; CDR3aa: CASTQWDQTGNQPQHF; d_gene: .; v_gene: TRBV21-1; j_gene: TRBJ1-5; abundance: .; len: 16
CDR3nt: TGTGCCAGCAGCGCAGCCACCCTAGCGGGAGGTGAGCAGTTCTTC; CDR3aa: CASSAATLAGGEQFF; d_gene: TRBD2; v_gene: TRBV7-6; j_gene: TRBJ2-1; abundance: once; len: 15
CDR3nt: TGTGCCAGCAGCTTGGGGACCGAGGGAGGGCCTAGGGCAGATACGCAGTATTTT; CDR3aa: CASSLGTEGGPRADTQYF; d_gene: TRBD2; v_gene: TRBV11-3; j_gene: TRBJ2-3; abundance: .; len: 18
CDR3nt: TGTGCCAGCAGCAAAGCGCTACGGCAGGGAGTCACTGGGGAAAAACTGTTTTTT; CDR3aa: CASSKALRQGVTGEKLFF; d_gene: .; v_gene: TRBV21-1; j_gene: TRBJ1-4; abundance: few; len: 18
CDR3nt: TGTGCCAGCTCACCATCCGGACTAGCTACAACGAGCTCCTACAATGAGCAGTTCTTC; CDR3aa: CASSPSGLATTSSYNEQFF; d_gene: TRBD2; v_gene: TRBV18; j_gene: TRBJ2-1; abundance: .; len: 19
CDR3nt: TGTGCCAGCAGTCCTCCGGGACAGGGTGGCGAGCAGTACTTC; CDR3aa: CASSPPGQGGEQYF; d_gene: TRBD1; v_gene: TRBV28; j_gene: TRBJ2-7; abundance: .; len: 14
CDR3nt: TGTGCCAGCAGCTTTAGGGACAGTTGGAAACTGTTTTTT; CDR3aa: CASSFRDSWKLFF; d_gene: TRBD1; v_gene: TRBV11-2; j_gene: TRBJ1-4; abundance: .; len: 13
CDR3nt: TGTGCCAGTAGTACCTCGACTAGCGGGAGGGCCGTAAATGAGCAGTTCTTC; CDR3aa: CASSTSTSGRAVNEQFF; d_gene: TRBD2; v_gene: TRBV19; j_gene: TRBJ2-1; abundance: .; len: 17
CDR3nt: TGTGCCAGCGGGGCCAACAACGCCTACGAGCAGTACTTC; CDR3aa: CASGANNAYEQYF; d_gene: .; v_gene: TRBV6-5; j_gene: TRBJ2-7; abundance: .; len: 13
CDR3nt: TGTGCCAGCCCTCGCGAGGGGTTTGGAAACACCATATATTTT; CDR3aa: CASPREGFGNTIYF; d_gene: .; v_gene: TRBV6-5; j_gene: TRBJ1-3; abundance: .; len: 14
CDR3nt: TGTGCCAGCAGCTTGACCGGGACGGGTTCCTACGAGCAGTACTTC; CDR3aa: CASSLTGTGSYEQYF; d_gene: .; v_gene: TRBV5-8; j_gene: TRBJ2-7; abundance: .; len: 15
CDR3nt: TGTGCCAGCAGTCAACAGGGGGCGGGTCAGCCCCAGCATTTT; CDR3aa: CASSQQGAGQPQHF; d_gene: TRBD1; v_gene: TRBV2; j_gene: TRBJ1-5; abundance: .; len: 14
CDR3nt: TGCAGCGTTGTGGGGGCCTCCACTGAAGCTTTCTTT; CDR3aa: CSVVGASTEAFF; d_gene: .; v_gene: TRBV29-1; j_gene: TRBJ1-1; abundance: .; len: 12
CDR3nt: TGCAGCGTTGATAGTGGAGTTGGCGAAAAACTGTTTTTT; CDR3aa: CSVDSGVGEKLFF; d_gene: .; v_gene: TRBV29-1; j_gene: TRBJ1-4; abundance: .; len: 13
CDR3nt: TGTGCCAACCAGGGGGCGCGAGTTAACTATGGCTACACCTTC; CDR3aa: CANQGARVNYGYTF; d_gene: TRBD1; v_gene: TRBV7-3; j_gene: TRBJ1-2; abundance: .; len: 14
CDR3nt: TGTGCCAGCAGCCAGGGTGGCACCCGGAATGGCTACACCTTC; CDR3aa: CASSQGGTRNGYTF; d_gene: .; v_gene: TRBV3-1/TRBV3-2; j_gene: TRBJ1-2; abundance: .; len: 14
CDR3nt: TGTGCCAGCAGTTTATTAGGCCACACAGATACGCAGTATTTT; CDR3aa: CASSLLGHTDTQYF; d_gene: .; v_gene: TRBV27; j_gene: TRBJ2-3; abundance: .; len: 14
CDR3nt: TGTGCCTGGAGTGTACGGGGGGTAGATACGCAGTATTTT; CDR3aa: CAWSVRGVDTQYF; d_gene: TRBD2; v_gene: TRBV30; j_gene: TRBJ2-3; abundance: .; len: 13
CDR3nt: TGTGCCAGCAGTGTTTCCCCGGGACTAGCGGGAGGATCCACCGGGGAGCTGTTTTTT; CDR3aa: CASSVSPGLAGGSTGELFF; d_gene: TRBD2; v_gene: TRBV6-4; j_gene: TRBJ2-2; abundance: .; len: 19
CDR3nt: TGTGCCAGCAGCTCCTTCCGGGGTAACGGTGAGCAGTTCTTC; CDR3aa: CASSSFRGNGEQFF; d_gene: .; v_gene: TRBV7-9; j_gene: TRBJ2-1; abundance: .; len: 14
CDR3nt: TGTGCCAGCAGCCTTCCCGGGGGACTGGAGACCCAGTACTTC; CDR3aa: CASSLPGGLETQYF; d_gene: .; v_gene: TRBV3-1/TRBV3-2; j_gene: TRBJ2-5; abundance: .; len: 14
CDR3nt: TGTGCCAGCAGTTCAACTAGCGGGCCTTCCTACAATGAGCAGTTCTTC; CDR3aa: CASSSTSGPSYNEQFF; d_gene: TRBD2; v_gene: TRBV11-2; j_gene: TRBJ2-1; abundance: .; len: 16
CDR3nt: TGTGCCAGCAGTACCCTCGGACGCCATGAAGCTTTCTTT; CDR3aa: CASSTLGRHEAFF; d_gene: .; v_gene: TRBV28; j_gene: TRBJ1-1; abundance: .; len: 13
CDR3nt: TGTGCCAGCAGCCCGTATGATTCCTATGGCTACACCTTC; CDR3aa: CASSPYDSYGYTF; d_gene: .; v_gene: TRBV7-9; j_gene: TRBJ1-2; abundance: .; len: 13
CDR3nt: TGTGCCAGCAGCGCCCTCAGGGGGCGGGAGACTGAAGCTTTCTTT; CDR3aa: CASSALRGRETEAFF; d_gene: TRBD1; v_gene: TRBV9; j_gene: TRBJ1-1; abundance: .; len: 15
CDR3nt: TGTGCCACCAGTGGGGCTAGCGGGAGAGTGGACGGGGAGCTGTTTTTT; CDR3aa: CATSGASGRVDGELFF; d_gene: TRBD2; v_gene: TRBV24-1; j_gene: TRBJ2-2; abundance: once; len: 16
CDR3nt: TGCGCCAGCAGCCAAGGTGGACGACCGGGACAGCAAGAGACCCAGTACTTC; CDR3aa: CASSQGGRPGQQETQYF; d_gene: TRBD1; v_gene: TRBV4-1; j_gene: TRBJ2-5; abundance: .; len: 17
CDR3nt: TGTGCCAGCAGCGAGGTTAACCAAGAGACCCAGTACTTC; CDR3aa: CASSEVNQETQYF; d_gene: .; v_gene: TRBV3-1/TRBV3-2; j_gene: TRBJ2-5; abundance: .; len: 13
CDR3nt: TGTGCCAGCAGTAACAGGCGACTAGCGGGAGATTCCGGGGAGCTGTTTTTT; CDR3aa: CASSNRRLAGDSGELFF; d_gene: TRBD2; v_gene: TRBV2; j_gene: TRBJ2-2; abundance: .; len: 17
CDR3nt: TGTGCCAGCAGTTACGCGGGCTACCCTAGCACAGATACGCAGTATTTT; CDR3aa: CASSYAGYPSTDTQYF; d_gene: .; v_gene: TRBV6-2/TRBV6-3; j_gene: TRBJ2-3; abundance: once; len: 16